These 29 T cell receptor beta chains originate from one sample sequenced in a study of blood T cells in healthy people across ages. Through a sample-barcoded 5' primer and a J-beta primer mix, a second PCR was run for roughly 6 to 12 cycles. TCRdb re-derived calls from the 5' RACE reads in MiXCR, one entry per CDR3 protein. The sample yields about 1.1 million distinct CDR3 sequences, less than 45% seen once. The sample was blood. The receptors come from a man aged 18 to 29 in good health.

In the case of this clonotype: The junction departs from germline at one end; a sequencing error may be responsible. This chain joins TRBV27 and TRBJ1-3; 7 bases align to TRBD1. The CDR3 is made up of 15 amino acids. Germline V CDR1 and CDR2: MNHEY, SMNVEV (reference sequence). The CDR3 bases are TGTGCCAGCAGTTCGGACAGGAGCTCTGGAAACACCGTATATTTT. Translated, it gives CASSSDRSSGNTVYF.

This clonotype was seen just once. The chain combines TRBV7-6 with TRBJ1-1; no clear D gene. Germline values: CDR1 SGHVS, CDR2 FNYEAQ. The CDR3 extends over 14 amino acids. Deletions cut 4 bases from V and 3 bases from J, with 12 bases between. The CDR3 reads CASSSGLGDTEAFF. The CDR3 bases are TGTGCCAGCAGCTCGGGCCTCGGGGACACTGAAGCTTTCTTT.

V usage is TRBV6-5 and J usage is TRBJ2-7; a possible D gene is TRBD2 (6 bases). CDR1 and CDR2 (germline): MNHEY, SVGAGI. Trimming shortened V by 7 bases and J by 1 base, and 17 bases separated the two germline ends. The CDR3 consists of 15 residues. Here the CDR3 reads CASKTPEGSSYEQYF. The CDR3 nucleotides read TGTGCCAGCAAAACCCCGGAGGGTTCTTCCTACGAGCAGTACTTC.

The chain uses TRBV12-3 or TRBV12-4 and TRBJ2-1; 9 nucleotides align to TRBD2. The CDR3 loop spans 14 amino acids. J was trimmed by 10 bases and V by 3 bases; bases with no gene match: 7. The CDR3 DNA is TGTGCCAGCAGTTTCGGCGGGGGGGCCCGCGAGCAGTTCTTC. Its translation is CASSFGGGAREQFF.

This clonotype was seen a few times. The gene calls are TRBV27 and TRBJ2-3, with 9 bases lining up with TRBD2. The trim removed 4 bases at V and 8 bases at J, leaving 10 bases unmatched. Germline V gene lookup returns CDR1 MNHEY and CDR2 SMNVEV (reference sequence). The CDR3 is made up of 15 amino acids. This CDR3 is CASSWETSGGGTQYF. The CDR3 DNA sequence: TGTGCCAGCAGTTGGGAGACTAGCGGTGGGGGTACGCAGTATTTT.

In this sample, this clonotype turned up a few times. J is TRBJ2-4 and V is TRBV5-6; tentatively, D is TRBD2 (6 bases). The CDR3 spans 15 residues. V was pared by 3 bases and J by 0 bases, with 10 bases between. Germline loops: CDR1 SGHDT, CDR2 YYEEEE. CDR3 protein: CASSSSGVAKNIQYF. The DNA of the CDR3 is TGTGCCAGCAGCTCGTCGGGGGTAGCCAAAAACATTCAGTACTTC. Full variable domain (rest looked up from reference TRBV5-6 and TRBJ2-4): DAGVTQSPTHLIKTRGQQVTLRCSPKSGHDTVSWYQQALGQGPQFIFQYYEEEERQRGNFPDRFSGHQFPNYSSELNVNALLLGDSALYLCASSSSGVAKNIQYFGAGTRLSVL.

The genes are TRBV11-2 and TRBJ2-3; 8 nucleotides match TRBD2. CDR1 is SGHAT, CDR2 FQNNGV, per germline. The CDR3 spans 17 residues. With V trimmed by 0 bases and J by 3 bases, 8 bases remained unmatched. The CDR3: CASSLDLRGGRTDTQYF. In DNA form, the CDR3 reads TGTGCCAGCAGCTTAGATCTACGGGGGGGCCGAACAGATACGCAGTATTTT.

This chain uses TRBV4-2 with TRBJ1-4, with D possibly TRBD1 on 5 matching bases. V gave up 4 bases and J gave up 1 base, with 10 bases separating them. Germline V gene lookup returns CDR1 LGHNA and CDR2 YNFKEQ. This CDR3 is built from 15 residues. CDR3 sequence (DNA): TGTGCCAGCAGCCTACCGGGACTAACTAATGAAAAACTGTTTTTT. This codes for CASSLPGLTNEKLFF.

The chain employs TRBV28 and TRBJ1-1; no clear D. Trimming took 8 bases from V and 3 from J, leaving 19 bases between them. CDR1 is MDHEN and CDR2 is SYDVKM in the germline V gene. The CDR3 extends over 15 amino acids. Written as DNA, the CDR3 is TGTGCCAGCGCCTCTCAATCAAGATCATACACTGAAGCTTTCTTT. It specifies CASASQSRSYTEAFF.

Here the CDR3 reads CASGVPSYNEQFF. In DNA form, the CDR3 reads TGTGCCTCCGGGGTTCCCTCCTACAATGAGCAGTTCTTC. The chain combines TRBV12-3 or TRBV12-4 with TRBJ2-1; D perhaps matches TRBD2 (5 bases). Trimming pared 11 bases from V and 0 bases from J, leaving 11 bases between. The CDR3 has 13 residues.

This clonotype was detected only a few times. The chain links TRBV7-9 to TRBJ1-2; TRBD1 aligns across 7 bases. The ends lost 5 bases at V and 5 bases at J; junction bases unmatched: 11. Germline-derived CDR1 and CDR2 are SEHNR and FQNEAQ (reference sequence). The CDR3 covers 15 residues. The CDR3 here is CASSADREGEYGYTF. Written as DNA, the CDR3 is TGTGCCAGCAGCGCCGACAGGGAAGGGGAGTATGGCTACACCTTC.

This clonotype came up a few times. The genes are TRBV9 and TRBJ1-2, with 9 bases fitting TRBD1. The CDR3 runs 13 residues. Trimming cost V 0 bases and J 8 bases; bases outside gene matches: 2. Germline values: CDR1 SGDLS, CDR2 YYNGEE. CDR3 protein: CASSVVGQGGYTF. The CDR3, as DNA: TGTGCCAGCAGCGTAGTGGGACAGGGAGGCTACACCTTC.

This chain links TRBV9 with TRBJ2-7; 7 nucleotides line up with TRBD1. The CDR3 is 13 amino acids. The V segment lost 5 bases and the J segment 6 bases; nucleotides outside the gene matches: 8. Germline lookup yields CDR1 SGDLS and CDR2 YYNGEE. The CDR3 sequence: CASSWDSRSEQYF. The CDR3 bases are TGTGCCAGCAGTTGGGACAGCAGGAGCGAGCAGTACTTC.

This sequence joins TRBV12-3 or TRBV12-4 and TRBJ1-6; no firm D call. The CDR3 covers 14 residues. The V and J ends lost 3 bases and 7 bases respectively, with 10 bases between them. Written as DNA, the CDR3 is TGTGCCAGCAGTTTTGGACGAATAAATTCACCCCTCCACTTT. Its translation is CASSFGRINSPLHF.

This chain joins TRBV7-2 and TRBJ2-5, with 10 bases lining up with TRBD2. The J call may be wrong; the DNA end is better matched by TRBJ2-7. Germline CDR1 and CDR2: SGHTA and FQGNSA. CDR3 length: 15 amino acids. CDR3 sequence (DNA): TGTGCCAGCAGCTTACGCAGCGGGGGGGCTCACGAGCAGTACTTC. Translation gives CASSLRSGGAHEQYF.

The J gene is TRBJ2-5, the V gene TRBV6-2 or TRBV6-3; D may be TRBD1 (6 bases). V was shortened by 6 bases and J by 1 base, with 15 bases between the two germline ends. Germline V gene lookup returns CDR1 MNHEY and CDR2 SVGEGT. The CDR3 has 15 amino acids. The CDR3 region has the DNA TGTGCCAGCAGCTCATTAGACAGGACCCAAGAGACCCAGTACTTC. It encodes CASSSLDRTQETQYF.

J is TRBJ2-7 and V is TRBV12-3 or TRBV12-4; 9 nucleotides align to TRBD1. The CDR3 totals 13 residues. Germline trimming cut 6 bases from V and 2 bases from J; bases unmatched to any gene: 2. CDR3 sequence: CASRGQGTYEQYF. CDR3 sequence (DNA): TGTGCCAGCAGGGGACAGGGAACCTACGAGCAGTACTTC.

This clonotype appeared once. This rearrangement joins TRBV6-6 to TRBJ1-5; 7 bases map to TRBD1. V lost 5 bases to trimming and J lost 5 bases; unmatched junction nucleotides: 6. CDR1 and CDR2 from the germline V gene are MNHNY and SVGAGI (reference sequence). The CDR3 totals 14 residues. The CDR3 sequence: CASSDQGTDQPQHF. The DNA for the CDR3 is TGTGCCAGCAGTGACCAGGGGACAGATCAGCCCCAGCATTTT.

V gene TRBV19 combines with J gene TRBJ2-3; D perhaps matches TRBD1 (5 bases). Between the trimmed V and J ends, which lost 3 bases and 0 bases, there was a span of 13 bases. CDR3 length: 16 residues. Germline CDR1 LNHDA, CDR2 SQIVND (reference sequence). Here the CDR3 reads CASSIAAGLSTDTQYF. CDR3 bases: TGTGCCAGTAGTATCGCGGCAGGGCTAAGCACAGATACGCAGTATTTT.

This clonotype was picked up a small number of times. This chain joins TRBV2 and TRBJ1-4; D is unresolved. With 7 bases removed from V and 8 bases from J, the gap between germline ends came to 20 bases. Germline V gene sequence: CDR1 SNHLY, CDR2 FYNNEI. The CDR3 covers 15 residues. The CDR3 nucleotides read TGTGCCAGCAACCCCCCAGAAGCCCGGAGGGAAAAACTGTTTTTT. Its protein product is CASNPPEARREKLFF. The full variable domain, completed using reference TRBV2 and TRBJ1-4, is EPEVTQTPSHQVTQMGQEVILRCVPISNHLYFYWYRQILGQKVEFLVSFYNNEISEKSEIFDDQFSVERPDGSNFTLKIRSTKLEDSAMYFCASNPPEARREKLFFGSGTQLSVL.

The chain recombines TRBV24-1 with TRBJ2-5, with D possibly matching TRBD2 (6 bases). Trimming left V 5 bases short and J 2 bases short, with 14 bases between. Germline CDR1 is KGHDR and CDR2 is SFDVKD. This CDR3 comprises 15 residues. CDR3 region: CATSAGLAAQETQYF. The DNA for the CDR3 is TGTGCCACCAGTGCTGGGTTAGCGGCACAAGAGACCCAGTACTTC.

The CDR3 DNA is TGTGCCAGCAGCTGGAGACCCCTACAAGAGACCCAGTACTTC. This sequence encodes CASSWRPLQETQYF. The chain joins TRBV7-9 to TRBJ2-5, with D unresolved. Germline CDR1 reads SEHNR; CDR2 reads FQNEAQ (reference sequence). This CDR3 contains 14 residues. Trimming left V 4 bases short and J 2 bases short, with 11 bases between.

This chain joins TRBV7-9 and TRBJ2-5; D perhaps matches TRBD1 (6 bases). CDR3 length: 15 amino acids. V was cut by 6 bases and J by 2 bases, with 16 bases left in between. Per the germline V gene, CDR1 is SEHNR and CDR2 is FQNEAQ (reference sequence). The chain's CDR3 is CASRHRTVPQETQYF. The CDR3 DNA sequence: TGTGCCAGCAGACACCGGACAGTTCCTCAAGAGACCCAGTACTTC. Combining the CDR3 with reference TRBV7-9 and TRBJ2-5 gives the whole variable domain DTGVSQNPRHKITKRGQNVTFRCDPISEHNRLYWYRQTLGQGPEFLTYFQNEAQLEKSRLLSDRFSAERPKGSFSTLEIQRTEQGDSAMYLCASRHRTVPQETQYFGPGTRLLVL.

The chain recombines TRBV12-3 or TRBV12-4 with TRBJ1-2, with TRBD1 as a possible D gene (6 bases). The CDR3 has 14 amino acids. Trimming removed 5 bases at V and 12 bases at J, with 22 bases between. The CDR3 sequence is CASSLEWGRGGHTF. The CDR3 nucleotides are TGTGCCAGCAGTCTCGAGTGGGGCCGGGGGGGCCACACCTTC.

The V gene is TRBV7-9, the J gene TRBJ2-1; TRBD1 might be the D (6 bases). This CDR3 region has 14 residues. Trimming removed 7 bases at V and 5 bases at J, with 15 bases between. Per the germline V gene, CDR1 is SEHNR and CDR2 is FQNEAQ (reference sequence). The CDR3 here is CASILSGTNNEQFF. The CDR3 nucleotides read TGTGCCAGCATCCTATCCGGGACAAACAATGAGCAGTTCTTC.

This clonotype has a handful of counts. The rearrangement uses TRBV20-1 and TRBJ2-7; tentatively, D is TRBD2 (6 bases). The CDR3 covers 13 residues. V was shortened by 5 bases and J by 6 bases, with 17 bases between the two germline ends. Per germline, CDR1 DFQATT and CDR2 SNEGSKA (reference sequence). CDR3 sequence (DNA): TGCAGTGCTGCCGGGACTGAGCCCTCCGAGCAGTACTTC. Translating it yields CSAAGTEPSEQYF.

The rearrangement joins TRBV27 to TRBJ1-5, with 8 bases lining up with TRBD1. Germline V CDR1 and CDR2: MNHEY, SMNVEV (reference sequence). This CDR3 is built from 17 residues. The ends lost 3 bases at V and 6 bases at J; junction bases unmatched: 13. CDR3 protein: CASSLTGTGRRGQPQHF. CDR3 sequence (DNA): TGTGCCAGCAGTTTGACGGGGACAGGAAGGAGAGGTCAGCCCCAGCATTTT.

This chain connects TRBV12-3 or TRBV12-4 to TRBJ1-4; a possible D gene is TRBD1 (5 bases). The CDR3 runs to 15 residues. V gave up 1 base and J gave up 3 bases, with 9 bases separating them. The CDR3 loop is CASSLVGGANEKLFF. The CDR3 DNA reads TGTGCCAGCAGTTTAGTTGGGGGGGCTAATGAAAAACTGTTTTTT.

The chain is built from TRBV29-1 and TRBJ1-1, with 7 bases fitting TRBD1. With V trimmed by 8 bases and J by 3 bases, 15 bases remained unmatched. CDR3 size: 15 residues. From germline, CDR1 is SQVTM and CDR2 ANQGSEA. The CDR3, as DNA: TGCAGCCTATCGAGGAGACAGGGCTTTGACACTGAAGCTTTCTTT. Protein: CSLSRRQGFDTEAFF.